This paragraph reports one TCR beta chain. The data were obtained in a study of cytotoxic CD8 clonotypes in ibrutinib-treated CLL. The repertoire was sequenced with immunoSEQ multiplex PCR; TCRdb's copy has only in-frame clones and lacks some. The table has fewer than 400,000 clones, 67% seen once. The source is a human donor with chronic lymphocytic leukemia. This specimen consisted of PBMCs, obtained after 36 months of ibrutinib treatment.

CDR3 in amino acids: CASSPSRAGEQYF. CDR3 DNA: TGTGCCAGCAGTCCCAGCCGAGCCGGGGAGCAGTACTTC. The rearrangement uses TRBV6-5 and TRBJ2-7; D gene ambiguous. CDR1 is MNHEY, CDR2 SVGAGI, per germline. Trimming pared 5 bases from V and 7 bases from J, leaving 15 bases between. This CDR3 region has 13 residues.